This T cell receptor beta chain emerged from a study of beta chain features in type 1 diabetes. Study as a whole: Examination covered around 98 million sorted cells spanning all samples.

Concerning this clone: Its matching antigen is unknown.

Only one heparinised blood draw was taken per donor, and its volume averaged around 110 mL. Study-wide results and caveats: For patients, the naive, central memory and Treg TCRB repertoires appeared more alike than for healthy donors.

The investigators reverse transcribed all of the isolated RNA, so they sequenced expressed TCRB transcripts. Produced via immunoSEQ multiplex PCR; TCRdb's table is partial and in-frame only. Among about 300,000 clones listed, 7% to 9% were seen once. What was sequenced was central memory CD4+ T cells from blood. The TCR was taken from a young woman in good health.

CDR3 nucleotides: TGTGCCAGCAGACCGGACTATGGCTACACCTTC. Translating it yields CASRPDYGYTF. The chain combines TRBV2 with TRBJ1-2; no reliable D call. This CDR3 contains 11 residues. The germline CDR1 and CDR2 sequences are SNHLY and FYNNEI. Trimming removed 6 bases at V and 3 bases at J, with 5 bases between.